The 27 T cell receptor beta chains presented below share a single source sample, sequenced in a study of cytomegalovirus exposure and HLA in healthy donors. 13 Jbeta primers and 60 Vbeta primers were used for the PCR. Method: immunoSEQ multiplex PCR; TCRdb's copy keeps in-frame clones and lacks some. The table includes 150,000 or so clones, 80% to 90% detected once. Sequencing was performed on PBMCs. The receptors originated from a woman younger than 35 in good health and CMV-seropositive.

The chain uses TRBV25-1 and TRBJ1-1; D may be TRBD1 (6 bases). This CDR3 is 14 amino acids long. Per germline, CDR1 MGHDK and CDR2 SYGVNS. V lost 4 bases and J 2 bases, leaving 11 bases between the germline ends. CDR3 DNA sequence: TGTGCCAGCAGTGGCGGACAGACAAACACTGAAGCTTTCTTT. This gives the protein CASSGGQTNTEAFF.

The gene calls are TRBV30 and TRBJ1-5; 7 nucleotides line up with TRBD1. There are 13 residues in the CDR3. The germline V gene has CDR1 GTSNPN and CDR2 SVGIG (reference sequence). V lost 1 base to trimming and J lost 5 bases; unmatched junction nucleotides: 2. In DNA form, the CDR3 reads TGTGCCTGGAGTGATCAGGGGGATCAGCCCCAGCATTTT. It translates to CAWSDQGDQPQHF.

The chain combines TRBV29-1 with TRBJ1-2; perhaps TRBD1 as D (5 bases). The CDR3 spans 13 residues. The V gene's germline CDR1 is SQVTM and CDR2 ANQGSEA. Trimming left V 2 bases short and J 4 bases short, with 11 bases between. The CDR3 protein is CSVERRDGYGYTF. CDR3 nucleotide sequence: TGCAGCGTTGAACGGCGGGACGGCTATGGCTACACCTTC.

This chain connects TRBV7-8 to TRBJ2-5, with 7 bases lining up with TRBD1. The trim removed 3 bases at V and 2 bases at J, leaving 6 bases unmatched. The CDR3 totals 15 residues. Germline V lookup: CDR1 SGHVS, CDR2 FQNEAQ. The CDR3 here is CASSLDGTAQETQYF. CDR3 DNA: TGTGCCAGCAGCTTGGACGGGACAGCGCAAGAGACCCAGTACTTC. Full variable domain (outside the CDR3, taken from reference TRBV7-8 and TRBJ2-5): GAGVSQSPRYKVAKRGQDVALRCDPISGHVSLFWYQQALGQGPEFLTYFQNEAQLDKSGLPSDRFFAERPEGSVSTLKIQRTQQEDSAVYLCASSLDGTAQETQYFGPGTRLLVL.

This clone was seen a few times. The chain recombines TRBV12-5 with TRBJ2-3; 8 bases align to TRBD1. The V gene end was trimmed by 3 bases and the J gene end by 0 bases; junction bases not matched to a gene: 8. Germline V CDR1 and CDR2: LGHNT, FRNRAP. This CDR3 comprises 17 residues. CDR3 nucleotides: TGTGCTAGTGGTTTTGTGATCCGGGACAGGAGCACAGATACGCAGTATTTT. Translated, it gives CASGFVIRDRSTDTQYF.

V and J are TRBV4-1 and TRBJ2-3, with 8 bases identical to TRBD1. Trimming at V came to 1 base and at J to 3 bases, leaving 18 bases not matched to a gene. The CDR3 runs to 20 residues. Germline assignment: CDR1 MGHRA and CDR2 YSYEKL. CDR3: CASSQGNFRGQITKTDTQYF. CDR3 bases: TGCGCCAGCAGCCAAGGTAACTTCAGGGGGCAAATCACGAAGACAGATACGCAGTATTTT.

CDR3 sequence: CASLADWGRNEQFF. The CDR3 bases are TGTGCCAGCTTAGCGGACTGGGGTAGAAATGAGCAGTTCTTC. This chain links TRBV18 with TRBJ2-1; D is possibly TRBD2 (6 bases). Trimming removed 7 bases at V and 7 bases at J, with 17 bases between. CDR3 size: 14 residues. Germline-derived CDR1 and CDR2 are KGHSH and LQKENI.

The CDR3 DNA is TGTGCCAGCAGTGGAACAGGGGGCGGCTACGAGCAGTACTTC. Its protein is CASSGTGGGYEQYF. V and J are TRBV27 and TRBJ2-7, with TRBD1 matching over 9 bases. The germline V gene has CDR1 MNHEY and CDR2 SMNVEV (reference sequence). The length of the CDR3 is 14 residues. V trimming: 5 bases; J trimming: 3 bases; junction bases outside the gene matches: 5.

Written as DNA, the CDR3 is TGTGCCAGTAGTGCGGCTAGCGGGGGGAGGGGAACAGATACGCAGTATTTT. This translates into CASSAASGGRGTDTQYF. The chain recombines TRBV19 with TRBJ2-3, with 11 bases that match TRBD2. The V gene end was trimmed by 5 bases and the J gene end by 3 bases; junction bases not matched to a gene: 10. This CDR3 has 17 amino acids. In germline, CDR1 is LNHDA, CDR2 SQIVND (reference sequence).

This chain uses TRBV18 with TRBJ2-7; 8 bases fit TRBD1. Trimming removed 6 bases from V and 3 bases from J; junction bases left unmatched: 7. This CDR3 contains 14 residues. Per germline, CDR1 KGHSH and CDR2 LQKENI. The CDR3 region is CASSGTGTGYEQYF. The CDR3 nucleotides read TGTGCCAGCTCGGGAACCGGGACAGGCTACGAGCAGTACTTC.

The rearrangement joins TRBV10-3 to TRBJ1-2; 8 positions match TRBD1. The CDR3 totals 13 residues. V gave up 6 bases and J gave up 5 bases; unmatched junction bases: 5. CDR1 is ENHRY and CDR2 is SYGVKD in the germline V gene. The CDR3 reads CAISEDRGYGYTF. In DNA form, the CDR3 reads TGTGCCATCAGCGAAGACAGGGGATATGGCTACACCTTC.

CDR3 residues: CASSFQPGGSYEQYF. The CDR3 bases are TGTGCCAGCAGCTTTCAACCGGGGGGCTCCTACGAGCAGTACTTC. The chain joins TRBV5-4 to TRBJ2-7; 7 bases map to TRBD2. Germline CDR1 is SGHNT and CDR2 is YYREEE (reference sequence). V gave up 2 bases and J gave up 0 bases; unmatched junction bases: 5. This CDR3 has 15 residues.

V usage is TRBV11-2 and J usage is TRBJ1-2, with 10 bases matching TRBD1. Trimming took 5 bases from V and 2 from J; bases not matched to a gene: 5. CDR3 length: 15 residues. Germline CDR1 reads SGHAT; CDR2 reads FQNNGV. The CDR3 here is CASSNEGQGNYGYTF. The CDR3 region has the DNA TGTGCCAGCAGCAACGAGGGACAGGGGAACTATGGCTACACCTTC.

This clone was observed a few times. The genes are TRBV7-2 and TRBJ2-4; TRBD2 might be the D (5 bases). CDR1 and CDR2 from the germline V gene are SGHTA and FQGNSA. CDR3 length equals 13 residues. V was shortened by 5 bases and J by 7 bases, with 12 bases between the two germline ends. This CDR3 reads CASSRRDPNIQYF. CDR3 sequence (DNA): TGTGCCAGCAGCCGACGGGATCCTAACATTCAGTACTTC. Supplemented by reference TRBV7-2 and TRBJ2-4, the full variable domain reads GAGVSQSPSNKVTEKGKDVELRCDPISGHTALYWYRQSLGQGLEFLIYFQGNSAPDKSGLPSDRFSAERTGGSVSTLTIQRTQQEDSAVYLCASSRRDPNIQYFGAGTRLSVL.

V gene TRBV19 combines with J gene TRBJ2-5, with TRBD1 identical over 8 bases. The V gene end was trimmed by 5 bases and the J gene end by 5 bases; junction bases not matched to a gene: 10. Germline V gene data show CDR1 as LNHDA and CDR2 as SQIVND (reference sequence). The CDR3 runs 15 residues. The DNA of the CDR3 is TGTGCCAGTAGTCTATGGACAGGGCCCCGGGAGACCCAGTACTTC. This translates into CASSLWTGPRETQYF.

The CDR3 loop is CASGPGRTAYEQYF. The CDR3 region has the DNA TGTGCTAGTGGTCCAGGCCGTACCGCCTACGAGCAGTACTTC. This chain links TRBV12-5 with TRBJ2-7; no clear D gene. The CDR3 length is 14 residues. With 5 bases removed from V and 2 bases from J, the gap between germline ends came to 13 bases. The germline gives CDR1 LGHNT, CDR2 FRNRAP.

This clone was recorded once. The chain carries TRBV13 and TRBJ2-4; 8 bases match TRBD1. This CDR3 comprises 12 residues. The V gene's germline CDR1 is PRHDT and CDR2 FYEKMQ (reference sequence). V shed 5 bases, J shed 15 bases, and the junction held 9 bases outside the gene matches. DNA of the CDR3: TGTGCCAGCAGCGTCGGACAGGGACGCCCGTACTTC. Protein product: CASSVGQGRPYF.

The CDR3 protein is CASSQGPRASGNTIYF. In nucleotides, the CDR3 is TGTGCCAGCAGCCAAGGCCCCAGGGCCTCTGGAAACACCATATATTTT. The chain uses TRBV4-2 and TRBJ1-3; D might be TRBD1 (5 bases). Germline assignment: CDR1 LGHNA and CDR2 YNFKEQ. The CDR3 is 16 residues long. The V gene lost 1 base and the J gene lost 0 bases, with 10 bases spanning the gap.

In this sample, this clone turned up a few times. This chain joins TRBV5-4 and TRBJ2-7; possible D gene TRBD1, 6 bases. CDR1 SGHNT and CDR2 YYREEE come from the germline V gene (reference sequence). The CDR3 covers 13 residues. Deletions cut 5 bases from V and 3 bases from J, with 12 bases between. The CDR3 region is CASSYRVGYEQYF. The CDR3, as DNA: TGTGCCAGCAGTTACAGGGTTGGCTACGAGCAGTACTTC.

The CDR3 sequence: CASSERIGALNEKLFF. The CDR3 coding sequence is TGTGCCAGCAGTGAACGAATCGGAGCCCTTAATGAAAAACTGTTTTTT. The chain joins TRBV6-1 to TRBJ1-4; no reliable D call. The CDR3 is 16 residues long. V shed 2 bases and J shed 4 bases, with 14 bases lying between them. Germline V gene lookup returns CDR1 MNHNS and CDR2 SASEGT.

This chain joins TRBV2 and TRBJ2-3; D is unresolved. The CDR3 is made up of 14 amino acids. Germline V gives CDR1 SNHLY, CDR2 FYNNEI. V lost 3 bases and J lost 2, with 9 bases in between. CDR3 residues: CASSESDSTDTQYF. The CDR3 DNA reads as TGTGCCAGCAGTGAGTCCGACTCCACAGATACGCAGTATTTT.

This clone was counted between two and nine times. V gene TRBV5-5 combines with J gene TRBJ2-7; TRBD1 might be the D (6 bases). From germline, CDR1 is SGHKS and CDR2 YYEKEE (reference sequence). The V and J ends lost 4 bases and 2 bases respectively, with 13 bases between them. This CDR3 is 14 amino acids long. This chain's CDR3 is CASSPRDTPYEQYF. The CDR3 DNA follows: TGTGCCAGCAGCCCCCGGGACACCCCCTACGAGCAGTACTTC.

The gene calls are TRBV28 and TRBJ1-1; D is unresolved. Germline CDR1 MDHEN, CDR2 SYDVKM. CDR3 length: 15 residues. V shed 4 bases and J shed 1 base, with 13 bases lying between them. This CDR3 is CASSSPFEGNTEAFF. CDR3 nucleotides: TGTGCCAGCAGTTCGCCCTTTGAGGGGAACACTGAAGCTTTCTTT.

V gene TRBV7-9 combines with J gene TRBJ1-1; TRBD1 agrees at 9 bases. In germline, CDR1 is SEHNR, CDR2 FQNEAQ (reference sequence). Trimming took 5 bases from V and 3 from J; bases not matched to a gene: 4. This CDR3 region has 14 residues. CDR3 protein: CASSPGQGYTEAFF. The DNA for the CDR3 is TGTGCCAGCAGCCCAGGACAGGGGTACACTGAAGCTTTCTTT.

The chain employs TRBV2 and TRBJ2-5, with TRBD2 identical over 8 bases. The CDR3 has 15 residues. Germline V CDR1 and CDR2: SNHLY, FYNNEI. The ends lost 3 bases at V and 5 bases at J; junction bases unmatched: 8. The CDR3 DNA sequence: TGTGCCAGCAGTGATCCAGCGGGGGAGGTTGAGACCCAGTACTTC. It is translated as CASSDPAGEVETQYF.

The chain has TRBV5-8 and TRBJ2-5; maybe TRBD2 (6 bases). The V end was cut by 1 base, the J end by 2 bases, with 12 bases between. Germline CDR1 and CDR2: SGHTS and YDEGEE. This CDR3 region has 15 residues. CDR3 sequence (DNA): TGTGCCAGCAGCTTGTTTCGGGAGAGACAAGAGACCCAGTACTTC. Its protein product is CASSLFRERQETQYF.

The chain employs TRBV4-2 and TRBJ2-7; tentative D call: TRBD2 (6 bases). The germline gives CDR1 LGHNA, CDR2 YNFKEQ. The CDR3 totals 15 residues. Trimming pared 3 bases from V and 3 bases from J, leaving 15 bases between. The CDR3 is CASSQAPGESYEQYF. The CDR3, as DNA: TGTGCCAGCAGCCAGGCCCCGGGGGAAAGCTACGAGCAGTACTTC.